This entry lists 25 T cell receptor beta chains sequenced from one sample in a study of identical twins. TCRdb used MiXCR to reprocess the 5' RACE reads, holding one entry per CDR3 protein. The sample contains approximately 550,000 distinct CDR3 sequences, approximately 20% of which appear only once. The same data also contributed to another study, on yellow fever vaccine responses in identical twins.

Sequencing used CD4+ T cells sorted from blood. These receptors were collected from a woman aged 18 to 35 in good health.

This clonotype occurred a few times. The chain employs TRBV5-1 and TRBJ1-1, with D possibly TRBD1 on 6 matching bases. Germline V gene data show CDR1 as SGHRS and CDR2 as YFSETQ. The ends were cut back, 0 bases at V and 4 bases at J, with 10 bases in the middle. The CDR3 has 14 amino acids. In DNA form, the CDR3 reads TGCGCCAGCAGCTTGGATTGGGGGCCCACTGAAGCTTTCTTT. Encoded protein: CASSLDWGPTEAFF.

This clonotype appeared a few times. V is TRBV12-3 or TRBV12-4 and J is TRBJ2-7; TRBD2 aligns across 10 bases. J lost 3 bases, V lost 5 bases, and 4 bases had no gene match. The CDR3 extends over 14 amino acids. CDR3 sequence reads: CASSPGLAVYEQYF. CDR3 coding DNA: TGTGCCAGCAGTCCCGGACTAGCGGTCTACGAGCAGTACTTC.

This chain joins TRBV20-1 and TRBJ2-1, with TRBD2 matching 12 bases. This CDR3 has 17 residues. V gave up 6 bases and J gave up 2 bases; unmatched junction bases: 11. Germline V gene data show CDR1 as DFQATT and CDR2 as SNEGSKA (reference sequence). CDR3 sequence: CSATRQTSGGPYNEQFF. The CDR3 DNA reads TGCAGTGCCACCCGACAGACTAGCGGGGGCCCCTACAATGAGCAGTTCTTC.

This chain joins TRBV9 and TRBJ2-1, with TRBD1 matching 7 bases. Germline lookup yields CDR1 SGDLS and CDR2 YYNGEE. The CDR3 consists of 15 residues. V trimming: 0 bases; J trimming: 5 bases; junction bases outside the gene matches: 5. The CDR3: CASSVGRQGNNEQFF. The DNA of the CDR3 is TGTGCCAGCAGCGTAGGGCGACAGGGAAACAATGAGCAGTTCTTC.

This clonotype has just a few counts. CDR3 loop: CASRVTEVHEQFF. In DNA, the CDR3 is TGTGCCAGCAGGGTAACGGAGGTCCATGAGCAGTTCTTC. This chain uses TRBV11-2 with TRBJ2-1; D is possibly TRBD2 (5 bases). Trimming took off 6 bases at V and 8 bases at J, with 14 bases between the two ends. This CDR3 has 13 residues. Looked up from germline, CDR1 is SGHAT and CDR2 is FQNNGV. The entire variable domain, with the rest obtained from reference TRBV11-2 and TRBJ2-1, is as follows: EAGVAQSPRYKIIEKRQSVAFWCNPISGHATLYWYQQILGQGPKLLIQFQNNGVVDDSQLPKDRFSAERLKGVDSTLKIQPAKLEDSAVYLCASRVTEVHEQFFGPGTRLTVL.

This clonotype was recorded a few times. V gene TRBV20-1 combines with J gene TRBJ2-7; 10 nucleotides agree with TRBD1. After removal of 1 base from V and 0 bases from J, the junction contained 3 bases not matched to a gene. Germline lookup yields CDR1 DFQATT and CDR2 SNEGSKA (reference sequence). There are 15 residues in the CDR3. The CDR3, as DNA: TGCAGTGCTAGAGCCGGACAGGGGGTCTCCTACGAGCAGTACTTC. It specifies CSARAGQGVSYEQYF.

The chain employs TRBV2 and TRBJ2-1, with D perhaps TRBD2 (6 bases). This CDR3 is 14 amino acids long. Trimming shortened V by 6 bases and J by 8 bases, and 17 bases separated the two germline ends. CDR1 and CDR2 (germline): SNHLY, FYNNEI. CDR3 sequence: CASRVTSYGHEQFF. Written as DNA, the CDR3 is TGTGCCAGCAGGGTCACTAGCTACGGCCATGAGCAGTTCTTC.

The chain couples TRBV10-3 to TRBJ1-2; 8 bases match TRBD1. This CDR3 is built from 14 residues. Losses at the gene ends were 6 bases for V and 7 bases for J; bases not matched to a gene: 10. The germline V gene encodes CDR1 ENHRY and CDR2 SYGVKD. DNA for the CDR3: TGTGCCATCAGCGCCCGGGACAGGTTTGGTGGCTACACCTTC. It is translated as CAISARDRFGGYTF.

Many counts were recorded for this clonotype. The chain carries TRBV12-3 or TRBV12-4 and TRBJ2-3, with 9 bases matching TRBD2. CDR3 length: 16 residues. J gave up 2 bases and V 4 bases, and 7 bases lay outside the gene matches. Written as DNA, the CDR3 is TGTGCCAGCAGTTCACAAGCGGGGGGCTCCACAGATACGCAGTATTTT. It codes for CASSSQAGGSTDTQYF.

The sample holds a few counts of this clonotype. The gene calls are TRBV4-1 and TRBJ1-4, with D tentatively TRBD1 (5 bases). V lost 4 bases, J lost 4 bases, and 7 bases lay in between. From germline, CDR1 is MGHRA and CDR2 YSYEKL. CDR3 length: 13 amino acids. The CDR3, as DNA: TGCGCCAGCAGCCTGACAGTTAATGAAAAACTGTTTTTT. It encodes CASSLTVNEKLFF.

The chain recombines TRBV29-1 with TRBJ2-2; TRBD1 might be the D (5 bases). This CDR3 spans 14 amino acids. V lost 2 bases, J lost 1 base, and 8 bases lay in between. The germline gives CDR1 SQVTM, CDR2 ANQGSEA. CDR3 protein: CSVERGMNTGELFF. CDR3 DNA: TGCAGCGTTGAAAGGGGAATGAACACCGGGGAGCTGTTTTTT.

This clonotype has just a few counts. J is TRBJ2-3 and V is TRBV7-9; 7 nucleotides agree with TRBD2. This CDR3 is 16 amino acids long. CDR1 SEHNR and CDR2 FQNEAQ come from the germline V gene (reference sequence). With 5 bases clipped from V and 4 bases from J, the junction kept 12 bases outside the gene matches. The CDR3 is CASSAGVQRDPDTQYF. The CDR3 coding sequence is TGTGCCAGCAGCGCCGGTGTTCAGCGGGACCCAGATACGCAGTATTTT.

The J gene is TRBJ1-6, the V gene TRBV27; 8 bases are a match to TRBD1. Germline V gene lookup returns CDR1 MNHEY and CDR2 SMNVEV (reference sequence). CDR3 length: 18 amino acids. J gave up 0 bases and V 7 bases, and 11 bases lay outside the gene matches. DNA of the CDR3: TGTGCCAGCAAGGGCAGGGGGCCCTCTCACTCCTATAATTCACCCCTCCACTTT. As protein: CASKGRGPSHSYNSPLHF.

The V gene is TRBV20-1, the J gene TRBJ2-7; TRBD1 matches at 8 bases. The V gene end was trimmed by 3 bases and the J gene end by 5 bases; junction bases not matched to a gene: 6. The CDR3 runs to 13 residues. Germline CDR1 and CDR2: DFQATT and SNEGSKA (reference sequence). Here the CDR3 DNA reads TGCAGTGCTAGGAGTCAGGGGGCACACGAGCAGTACGTC. The encoded protein is CSARSQGAHEQYV.

This clonotype was seen a few times. The V gene is TRBV24-1, the J gene TRBJ1-4; D gene ambiguous. CDR1 and CDR2 from the germline V gene are KGHDR and SFDVKD. V dropped 8 bases and J dropped 6 bases, with 0 bases sitting between them. This CDR3 has 9 amino acids. CDR3 bases: TGTGCCACCAATGAAAAACTGTTTTTT. It specifies CATNEKLFF.

The chain has TRBV18 and TRBJ2-1, with D maybe TRBD1 (6 bases). Trimming removed 4 bases at V and 8 bases at J, with 24 bases between. The CDR3 runs to 17 residues. In germline, CDR1 is KGHSH, CDR2 LQKENI. CDR3 protein: CASSRTNRVPHNDEQFF. Here the CDR3 DNA reads TGTGCCAGCTCACGTACTAACAGGGTTCCTCACAACGATGAGCAGTTCTTC.

V usage is TRBV10-3 and J usage is TRBJ2-1; 9 bases line up with TRBD1. CDR1 is ENHRY, CDR2 SYGVKD, per germline. V shed 11 bases, J shed 6 bases, and the junction held 11 bases outside the gene matches. The CDR3 length is 14 residues. This chain's CDR3 is CAVSRDRDSNEQFF. CDR3 DNA sequence: TGTGCCGTGAGCCGGGACAGGGATTCCAATGAGCAGTTCTTC.

The chain combines TRBV20-1 with TRBJ2-5, with D possibly being TRBD1 (5 bases). The CDR3 covers 13 residues. The germline V gene has CDR1 DFQATT and CDR2 SNEGSKA (reference sequence). Trimming removed 7 bases from V and 2 bases from J, with 14 bases in between. In DNA form, the CDR3 reads TGCAGTGGCACGACAGTCCCTCAAGAGACCCAGTACTTC. Protein: CSGTTVPQETQYF.

This clonotype has a handful of counts. The chain carries TRBV5-1 and TRBJ2-1, with 7 bases identical to TRBD1. With 4 bases clipped from V and 5 bases from J, the junction kept 9 bases outside the gene matches. The CDR3 contains 15 residues. Looked up from germline, CDR1 is SGHRS and CDR2 is YFSETQ. CDR3 loop: CASSPWTGPNNEQFF. The CDR3 DNA follows: TGCGCCAGCAGCCCTTGGACAGGCCCCAACAATGAGCAGTTCTTC.

The J gene is TRBJ2-5, the V gene TRBV27; 12 bases fit TRBD1. Germline V gene data show CDR1 as MNHEY and CDR2 as SMNVEV (reference sequence). The CDR3 contains 15 residues. V lost 4 bases, J lost 5 bases, and 5 bases stayed unmatched. CDR3 sequence reads: CASSSGTGGVETQYF. CDR3 in DNA: TGTGCCAGCAGTTCCGGGACAGGGGGCGTTGAGACCCAGTACTTC.

The chain uses TRBV10-3 and TRBJ2-7; D uncertain. Germline assignment: CDR1 ENHRY and CDR2 SYGVKD. The V end was cut by 2 bases, the J end by 4 bases, with 3 bases between. The CDR3 runs 11 residues. The CDR3 spells CAISEGYEQYV. DNA for the CDR3: TGTGCCATCAGTGAGGGATACGAGCAGTACGTC.

This sequence joins TRBV20-1 and TRBJ1-1, with 7 bases identical to TRBD1. The CDR3 loop spans 13 amino acids. The junction had 6 bases not matched to a gene; V was cut back by 3 bases and J by 5 bases. Germline CDR1 is DFQATT and CDR2 is SNEGSKA (reference sequence). CDR3 DNA sequence: TGCAGTGCTAGCGGAGGGGGACAGACTGAAGCTTTCTTT. Translating gives CSASGGGQTEAFF.

This clonotype was counted a few times. This chain connects TRBV5-1 to TRBJ2-3, with 15 bases matching TRBD2. CDR1 is SGHRS and CDR2 is YFSETQ in the germline V gene. The CDR3 is 16 residues long. Losses at the gene ends were 4 bases for V and 6 bases for J; bases not matched to a gene: 6. CDR3 bases: TGCGCCAGCAGCGCCGCCGGACTAGCGGGAGGGGATACGCAGTATTTT. Its protein is CASSAAGLAGGDTQYF.

This clonotype was counted between two and nine times. The rearrangement uses TRBV12-3 or TRBV12-4 and TRBJ1-2; D unclear. The CDR3 sequence is 14 residues long. Trimming shortened V by 4 bases and J by 4 bases, and 13 bases separated the two germline ends. The DNA of the CDR3 is TGTGCCAGCAGTTCCCTCAAAAGCGGCTATGGCTACACCTTC. Its protein product is CASSSLKSGYGYTF.

The chain couples TRBV20-1 to TRBJ2-1, with D possibly being TRBD1 or TRBD2 (5 bases each). Germline CDR1 DFQATT, CDR2 SNEGSKA (reference sequence). The CDR3 loop spans 14 amino acids. V shed 0 bases and J shed 0 bases, with 6 bases lying between them. The CDR3 DNA follows: TGCAGTGCTAGAGACGGGGCCTCCTACAATGAGCAGTTCTTC. Residues: CSARDGASYNEQFF.